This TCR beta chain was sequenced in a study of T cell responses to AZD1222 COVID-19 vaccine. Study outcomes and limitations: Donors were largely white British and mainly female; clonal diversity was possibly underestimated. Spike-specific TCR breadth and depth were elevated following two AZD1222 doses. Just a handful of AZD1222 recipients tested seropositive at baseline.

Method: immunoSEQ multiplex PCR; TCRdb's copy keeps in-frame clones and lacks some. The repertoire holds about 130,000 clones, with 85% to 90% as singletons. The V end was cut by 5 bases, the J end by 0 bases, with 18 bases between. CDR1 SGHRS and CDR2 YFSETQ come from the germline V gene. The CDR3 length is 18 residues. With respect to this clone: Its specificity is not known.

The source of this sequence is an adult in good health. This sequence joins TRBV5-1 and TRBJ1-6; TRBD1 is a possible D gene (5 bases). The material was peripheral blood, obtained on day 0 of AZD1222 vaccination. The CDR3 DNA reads TGCGCCAGCAGGGACACAATACCCGGGGGCTCCTATAATTCACCCCTCCACTTT. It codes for CASRDTIPGGSYNSPLHF.